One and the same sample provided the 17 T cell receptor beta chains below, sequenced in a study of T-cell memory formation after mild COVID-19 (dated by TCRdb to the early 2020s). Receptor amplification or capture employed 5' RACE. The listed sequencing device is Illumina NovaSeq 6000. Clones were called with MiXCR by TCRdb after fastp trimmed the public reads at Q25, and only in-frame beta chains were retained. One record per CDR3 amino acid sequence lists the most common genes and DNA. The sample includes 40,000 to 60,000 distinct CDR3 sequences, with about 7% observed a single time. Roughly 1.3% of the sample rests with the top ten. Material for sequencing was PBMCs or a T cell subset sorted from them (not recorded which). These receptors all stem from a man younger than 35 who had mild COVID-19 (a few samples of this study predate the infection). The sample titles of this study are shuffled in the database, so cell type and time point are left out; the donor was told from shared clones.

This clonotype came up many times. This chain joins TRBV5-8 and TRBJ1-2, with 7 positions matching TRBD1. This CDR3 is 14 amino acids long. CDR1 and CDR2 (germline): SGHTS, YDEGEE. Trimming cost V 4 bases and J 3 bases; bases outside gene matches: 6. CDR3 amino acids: CASSLPGQYYGYTF. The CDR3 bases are TGTGCCAGCAGCCTTCCGGGACAGTACTATGGCTACACCTTC.

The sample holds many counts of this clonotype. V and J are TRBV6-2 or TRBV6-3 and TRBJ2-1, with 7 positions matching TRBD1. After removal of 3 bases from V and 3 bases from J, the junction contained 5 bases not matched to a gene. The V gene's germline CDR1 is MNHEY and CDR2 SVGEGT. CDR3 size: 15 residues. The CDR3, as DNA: TGTGCCAGCAGTTATTCCGACAGGGTCTACAATGAGCAGTTCTTC. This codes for CASSYSDRVYNEQFF.

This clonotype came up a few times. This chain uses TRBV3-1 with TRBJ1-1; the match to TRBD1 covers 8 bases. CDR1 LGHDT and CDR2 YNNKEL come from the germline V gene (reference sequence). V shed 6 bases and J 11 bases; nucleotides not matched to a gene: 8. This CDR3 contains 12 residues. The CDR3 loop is CASSYWTGQAFF. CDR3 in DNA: TGTGCCAGCAGTTATTGGACAGGGCAGGCTTTCTTT.

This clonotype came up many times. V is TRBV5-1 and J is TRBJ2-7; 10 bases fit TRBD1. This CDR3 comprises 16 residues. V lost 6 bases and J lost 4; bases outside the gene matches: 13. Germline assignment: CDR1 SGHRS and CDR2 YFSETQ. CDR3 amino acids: CASKLNGGTGVYEQYF. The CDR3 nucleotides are TGCGCCAGCAAATTGAACGGCGGGACAGGGGTGTACGAGCAGTACTTC.

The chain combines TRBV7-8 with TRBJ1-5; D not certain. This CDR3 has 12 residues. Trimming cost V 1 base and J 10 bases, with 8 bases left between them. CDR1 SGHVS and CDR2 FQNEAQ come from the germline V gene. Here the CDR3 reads CASSLVGNPQHF. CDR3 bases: TGTGCCAGCAGCTTAGTTGGAAATCCCCAGCATTTT.

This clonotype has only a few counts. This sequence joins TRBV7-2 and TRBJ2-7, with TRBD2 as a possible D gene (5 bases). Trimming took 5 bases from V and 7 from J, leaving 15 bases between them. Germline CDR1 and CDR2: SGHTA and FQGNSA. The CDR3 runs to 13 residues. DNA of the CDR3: TGTGCCAGCAGCCGATTTGGAGGTTCTGAGCAGTACTTC. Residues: CASSRFGGSEQYF.

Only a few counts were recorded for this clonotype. CDR3 bases: TGTGCCAGCAGTTCAATAGTATACCGGGACTCTCAGTACTTC. Its translation is CASSSIVYRDSQYF. The rearrangement uses TRBV6-2 or TRBV6-3 and TRBJ2-4, with a weak D call TRBD2 (6 bases). V lost 4 bases and J lost 12, with 19 bases in between. The V gene's germline CDR1 is MNHEY and CDR2 SVGEGT. The CDR3 has 14 amino acids.

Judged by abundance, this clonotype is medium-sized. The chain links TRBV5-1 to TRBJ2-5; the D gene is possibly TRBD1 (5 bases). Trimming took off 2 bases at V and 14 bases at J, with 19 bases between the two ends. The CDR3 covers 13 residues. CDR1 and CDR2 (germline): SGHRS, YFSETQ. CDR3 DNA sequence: TGCGCCAGCAGCTTATCGCAGGGCGCGGTATCTTACTTC. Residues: CASSLSQGAVSYF.

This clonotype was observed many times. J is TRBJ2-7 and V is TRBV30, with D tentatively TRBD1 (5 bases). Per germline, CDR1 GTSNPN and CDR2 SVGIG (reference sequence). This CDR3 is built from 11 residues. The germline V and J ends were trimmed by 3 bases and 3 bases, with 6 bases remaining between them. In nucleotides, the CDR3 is TGTGCCTGGAGCACAGGCTACGAGCAGTACTTC. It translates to CAWSTGYEQYF.

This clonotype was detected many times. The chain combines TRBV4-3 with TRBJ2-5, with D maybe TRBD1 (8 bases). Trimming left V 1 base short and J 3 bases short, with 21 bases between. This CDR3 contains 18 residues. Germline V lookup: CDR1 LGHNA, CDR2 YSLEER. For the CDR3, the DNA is TGCGCCAGCAGCCAAGGCATACAGGGGGGGTTTTGGGAAGAGACCCAGTACTTC. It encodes CASSQGIQGGFWEETQYF.

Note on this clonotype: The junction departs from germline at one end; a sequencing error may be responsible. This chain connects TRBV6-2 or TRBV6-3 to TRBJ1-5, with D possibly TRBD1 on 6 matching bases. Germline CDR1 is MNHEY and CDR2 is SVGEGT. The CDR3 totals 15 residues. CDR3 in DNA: TGTGCCAGCAGACAAGGGGGTTATAACAATCAGCCCAAGCATTTT. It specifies CASRQGGYNNQPKHF.

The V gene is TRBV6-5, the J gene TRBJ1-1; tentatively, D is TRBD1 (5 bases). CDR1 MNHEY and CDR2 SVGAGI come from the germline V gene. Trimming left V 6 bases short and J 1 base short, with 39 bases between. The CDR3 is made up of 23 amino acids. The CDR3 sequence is CASSLGAATLKSLRAGSNTEAFF. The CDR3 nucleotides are TGTGCCAGCAGCCTCGGGGCAGCCACACTCAAGTCTCTACGAGCTGGGTCGAACACTGAAGCTTTCTTT.

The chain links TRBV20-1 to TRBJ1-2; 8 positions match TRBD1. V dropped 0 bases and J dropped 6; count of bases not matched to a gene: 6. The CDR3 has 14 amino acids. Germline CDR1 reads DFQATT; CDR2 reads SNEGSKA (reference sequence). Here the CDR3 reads CSARDGTGPNGYTF. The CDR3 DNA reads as TGCAGTGCTAGAGATGGGACAGGCCCTAATGGCTACACCTTC.

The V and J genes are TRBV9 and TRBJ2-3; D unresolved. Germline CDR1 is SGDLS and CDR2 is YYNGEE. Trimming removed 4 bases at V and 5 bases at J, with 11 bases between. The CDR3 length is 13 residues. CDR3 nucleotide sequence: TGTGCCAGCAGCCCCAACACGGGAGATACGCAGTATTTT. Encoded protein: CASSPNTGDTQYF. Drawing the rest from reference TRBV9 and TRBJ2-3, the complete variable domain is DSGVTQTPKHLITATGQRVTLRCSPRSGDLSVYWYQQSLDQGLQFLIQYYNGEERAKGNILERFSAQQFPDLHSELNLSSLELGDSALYFCASSPNTGDTQYFGPGTRLTVL.

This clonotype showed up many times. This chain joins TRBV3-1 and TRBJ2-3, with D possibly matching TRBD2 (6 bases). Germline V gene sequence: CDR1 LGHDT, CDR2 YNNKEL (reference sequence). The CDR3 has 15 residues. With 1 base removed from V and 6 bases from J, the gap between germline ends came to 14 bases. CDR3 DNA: TGTGCCAGCAGCCAAGGGCGGAGGGTTTTTGATACGCAGTATTTT. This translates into CASSQGRRVFDTQYF.

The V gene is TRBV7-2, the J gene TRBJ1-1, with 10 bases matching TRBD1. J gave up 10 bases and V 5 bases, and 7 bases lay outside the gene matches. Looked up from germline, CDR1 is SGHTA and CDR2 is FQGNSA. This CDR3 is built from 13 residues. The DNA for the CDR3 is TGTGCCAGCAGCCCCGACAGGGGGCAGGGAGCTTTCTTT. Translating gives CASSPDRGQGAFF.

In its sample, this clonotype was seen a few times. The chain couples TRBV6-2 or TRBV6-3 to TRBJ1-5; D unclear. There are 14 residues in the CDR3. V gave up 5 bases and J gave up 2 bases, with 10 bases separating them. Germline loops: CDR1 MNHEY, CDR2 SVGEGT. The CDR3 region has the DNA TGTGCCAGCAGTGGGTTTTTGGGCAATCAGCCCCAGCATTTT. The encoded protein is CASSGFLGNQPQHF.